The rows below give T cell receptor beta chains drawn from one sample of a study of regulatory T cells in long-lasting Graves disease. MiXCR was run by TCRdb on the multiplex PCR reads, yielding one entry per CDR3 protein. The data contain under 250,000 distinct CDR3 sequences, roughly a fifth of them seen just once; the ten biggest clones take up roughly 10%. Separately, the same data were catalogued under a study of T cells in Graves' hyperthyroidism and ophthalmopathy.

Here the sequenced sample was peripheral blood mononuclear cells (PBMCs), taken at new diagnosis, from a patient treated with antithyroid drugs. The receptor source for this set is a woman in her 30s with Graves disease. Both conserved end residues are part of each CDR3. Each record gives: J gene, V gene, D gene, clone size, CDR3 protein, CDR3 DNA. D genes are given only for firm matches. Expanded clones get a size class; other rows say once, few or many, or leave the size out.

J: TRBJ2-7; V: TRBV7-2; D: NA; size: many; CDR3: CASSPQVLREQYF; DNA: TGTGCCAGCAGCCCCCAGGTCCTTAGGGAGCAGTACTTC
J: TRBJ1-4; V: TRBV12-3/TRBV12-4; D: TRBD1; size: many; CDR3: CASRTGREKLFF; DNA: TGTGCCAGCAGGACAGGGAGGGAAAAACTGTTTTTT
J: TRBJ2-1; V: TRBV6-2/TRBV6-3; D: TRBD2; size: many; CDR3: CASRDGGESDEQFF; DNA: TGTGCCAGCCGAGACGGGGGGGAATCCGATGAGCAGTTCTTC
J: TRBJ2-3; V: TRBV27; D: NA; size: NA; CDR3: CASSPRFPGTLGGTDTQYF; DNA: TGTGCCAGCAGTCCGAGATTCCCCGGGACTTTGGGGGGCACAGATACGCAGTATTTT
J: TRBJ2-7; V: TRBV29-1; D: NA; size: few; CDR3: CSVNEGSYEQYF; DNA: TGCAGCGTTAATGAGGGGTCCTACGAGCAGTACTTC
J: TRBJ1-2; V: TRBV18; D: TRBD1; size: once; CDR3: CASSSMTGGKAPNYGYTF; DNA: TGTGCCAGCTCATCTATGACAGGGGGCAAGGCCCCTAACTATGGCTACACCTTC
J: TRBJ1-1; V: TRBV20-1; D: NA; size: few; CDR3: CSARDHRDPRVTEAFF; DNA: TGCAGTGCTAGAGATCATAGGGACCCCAGGGTAACTGAAGCTTTCTTT
J: TRBJ2-1; V: TRBV11-2; D: NA; size: many; CDR3: CASSLRAVSYNEQFF; DNA: TGTGCCAGCAGCTTACGTGCAGTCAGCTACAATGAGCAGTTCTTC
J: TRBJ1-5; V: TRBV5-6; D: TRBD1; size: few; CDR3: CASSLGQGGYSNQPQHF; DNA: TGTGCCAGCAGCCTCGGACAGGGGGGTTATAGCAATCAGCCCCAGCATTTT
J: TRBJ1-1; V: TRBV6-1; D: NA; size: few; CDR3: CASSATRDSPSGAFF; DNA: TGTGCCAGCAGTGCTACTAGAGACAGCCCGTCGGGGGCTTTCTTT
J: TRBJ1-1; V: TRBV28; D: TRBD1; size: NA; CDR3: CASGGGQGTEAFF; DNA: TGTGCCAGCGGGGGAGGACAGGGCACTGAAGCTTTCTTT
J: TRBJ1-5; V: TRBV12-3/TRBV12-4; D: NA; size: many; CDR3: CASSARQGGDVRNQPQHF; DNA: TGTGCCAGCAGTGCCAGGCAGGGCGGGGACGTGCGCAATCAGCCCCAGCATTTT
J: TRBJ1-4; V: TRBV3-1; D: TRBD1; size: NA; CDR3: CASSHPGTGGEKLFF; DNA: TGTGCCAGCAGCCATCCCGGGACAGGAGGTGAAAAACTGTTTTTT
J: TRBJ2-5; V: TRBV14; D: NA; size: many; CDR3: CASSPMVGYQETQYF; DNA: TGTGCCAGCAGCCCCATGGTGGGGTACCAAGAGACCCAGTACTTC
J: TRBJ2-7; V: TRBV5-1; D: NA; size: many; CDR3: CASSRSAGVPSLNEQYF; DNA: TGCGCCAGCAGCCGCTCGGCAGGGGTTCCGAGCTTGAACGAGCAGTACTTC
J: TRBJ1-5; V: TRBV19; D: NA; size: many; CDR3: CASRRGLGREKAQPQHF; DNA: TGTGCCAGTCGTAGGGGCCTGGGTAGGGAGAAGGCTCAGCCCCAGCATTTT
J: TRBJ1-5; V: TRBV6-1; D: NA; size: many; CDR3: CASSDSQVGPQHF; DNA: TGTGCCAGCAGCGACAGTCAGGTGGGGCCCCAGCATTTT